One sample yielded the 6 T cell receptor beta chains listed below, sequenced in a study of shared clonotypes between healthy human individuals. The repertoire was sequenced with immunoSEQ multiplex PCR; TCRdb's copy has only in-frame clones and lacks some. The sample has over 2 million clones; about 95% are singletons. Terminally differentiated effector memory CD45RA+ cells were excluded by CCR7 positive selection of CD45RO-negative cells. The sequencing input was naive CD8+ T cells sorted from blood. Every receptor here comes from a man aged 18 to 30 in good health.

This clone appeared a single time. The V and J genes are TRBV5-1 and TRBJ2-2; D perhaps matches TRBD1 (6 bases). Per the germline V gene, CDR1 is SGHRS and CDR2 is YFSETQ. Trimming shortened V by 4 bases and J by 4 bases, and 14 bases separated the two germline ends. This CDR3 comprises 15 residues. The CDR3 DNA reads TGCGCCAGCAGCCCGGACAGCAGGGGCACCGGGGAGCTGTTTTTT. Translating gives CASSPDSRGTGELFF.

The chain carries TRBV6-5 and TRBJ1-5, with no clear D. V lost 0 bases and J 9 bases, leaving 9 bases between the germline ends. The CDR3 is 13 residues long. Germline CDR1 MNHEY, CDR2 SVGAGI. The DNA of the CDR3 is TGTGCCAGCAGTTACTCGGTAGCCTCGCCCCAGCATTTT. Protein: CASSYSVASPQHF.

The chain couples TRBV15 to TRBJ1-3, with a tentative D call TRBD1 (5 bases). Trimming left V 3 bases short and J 1 base short, with 7 bases between. CDR1 and CDR2 from the germline V gene are LNHNV and YYDKDF (reference sequence). This CDR3 is 14 amino acids long. The CDR3, as DNA: TGTGCCACCAGCAGCGAGGGGTCTGGAAACACCATATATTTT. It translates to CATSSEGSGNTIYF.

The chain uses TRBV27 and TRBJ2-2; a possible D gene is TRBD1 (6 bases). The V gene lost 2 bases and the J gene lost 7 bases, with 8 bases spanning the gap. Germline values: CDR1 MNHEY, CDR2 SMNVEV (reference sequence). There are 13 residues in the CDR3. CDR3 nucleotides: TGTGCCAGCAGTTTAAACAGGGTCGGGGAGCTGTTTTTT. The encoded protein is CASSLNRVGELFF.

The rearrangement uses TRBV25-1 and TRBJ1-1, with D possibly TRBD1 on 6 matching bases. The CDR3 consists of 13 residues. The germline gives CDR1 MGHDK, CDR2 SYGVNS. V was cut by 8 bases and J by 0 bases, with 10 bases left in between. In DNA form, the CDR3 reads TGTGCCAGCCAAACAGGGCTGAACACTGAAGCTTTCTTT. The encoded protein is CASQTGLNTEAFF.

The chain combines TRBV4-3 with TRBJ2-5; D may be TRBD1 or TRBD2 (5 bases each). There are 15 residues in the CDR3. Germline CDR1 and CDR2: LGHNA and YSLEER. The V end lost 0 bases, the J end lost 5 bases, and 13 bases lay between the germline ends. The CDR3 sequence: CASSQDRGDGETQYF. DNA of the CDR3: TGCGCCAGCAGCCAAGATCGAGGGGACGGGGAGACCCAGTACTTC.